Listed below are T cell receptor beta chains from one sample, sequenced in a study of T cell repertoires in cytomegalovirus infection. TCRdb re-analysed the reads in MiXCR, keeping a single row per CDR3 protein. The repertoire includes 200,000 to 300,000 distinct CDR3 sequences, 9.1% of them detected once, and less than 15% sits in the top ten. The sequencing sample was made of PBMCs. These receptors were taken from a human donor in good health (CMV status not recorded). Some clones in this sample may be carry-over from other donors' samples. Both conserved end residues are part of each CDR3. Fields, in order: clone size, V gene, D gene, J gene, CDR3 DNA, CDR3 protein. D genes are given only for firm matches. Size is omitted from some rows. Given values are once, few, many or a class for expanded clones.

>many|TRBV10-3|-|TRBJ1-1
TGTGCCATCAGTGAGCACAATAGGGCGGACACTGAAGCTTTCTTT
CAISEHNRADTEAFF
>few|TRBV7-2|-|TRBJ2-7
TGTGCCAGCAGCCCACGGAGGGACAGCTCCTACGAGCAGTACTTC
CASSPRRDSSYEQYF
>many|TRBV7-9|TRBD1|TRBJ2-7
TGTGCCAGCAGCTTACCCATCCGGACAGGGCACCACGAGCAGTACTTC
CASSLPIRTGHHEQYF
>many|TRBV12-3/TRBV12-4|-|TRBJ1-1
TGTGCCAGCAGCCCCGGCAGGGTGGCTGAAGCTTTCTTT
CASSPGRVAEAFF
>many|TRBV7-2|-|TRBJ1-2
TGTGCCAGCAGCTTAGGACAGGTGGGGGGCTACACCTTC
CASSLGQVGGYTF
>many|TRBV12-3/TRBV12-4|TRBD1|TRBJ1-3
TGTGCCAGCGCCCCGACAGGGAGTGGAAACACCATATATTTT
CASAPTGSGNTIYF
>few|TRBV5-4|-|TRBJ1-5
TGTGCCAGCAGCTTGGCGGGGCAAAATCAGCCCCAGCATTTT
CASSLAGQNQPQHF
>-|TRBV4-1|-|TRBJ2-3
TGCGCCAGCAGCCAAGACCCCCAATTTAGCGGTGCAGATACGCAGTATTTT
CASSQDPQFSGADTQYF
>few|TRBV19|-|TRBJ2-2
TGTGCCAGTAGTCAAAAAGTACAGGAGAACACCGGGGAGCTGTTTTTT
CASSQKVQENTGELFF
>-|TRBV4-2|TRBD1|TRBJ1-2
TGTGCCAGCAGCCAAGATGGGATCCGGGACAGGCTATATGGCTACACCTTC
CASSQDGIRDRLYGYTF
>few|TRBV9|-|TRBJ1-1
TGTGCCAGCAGCCCCCGTGAGGGGCACACTGAAGCTTTCTTT
CASSPREGHTEAFF
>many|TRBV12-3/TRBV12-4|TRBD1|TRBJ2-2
TGTGCCAGCAGTAACAGGGGGCGCGGAATCTCCGGGGAGCTGTTTTTT
CASSNRGRGISGELFF
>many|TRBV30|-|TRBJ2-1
TGTGCCTGGAGTAATAATCCTGAGCAGTTCTTC
CAWSNNPEQFF
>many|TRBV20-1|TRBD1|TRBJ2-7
TGCAGTGCTAGAGCTGGGACAGGGGGGTTCCACGAGCAGTACTTC
CSARAGTGGFHEQYF
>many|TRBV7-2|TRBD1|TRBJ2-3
TGTGCCAGCAGCTTAGCTCAGGGGGCGCGTGGCACAGATACGCAGTATTTT
CASSLAQGARGTDTQYF
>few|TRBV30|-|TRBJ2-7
TGTGCCTGGAGTGCGGTACAGCTTGAGCAGTACTTC
CAWSAVQLEQYF
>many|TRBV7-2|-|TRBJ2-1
TGTGCCAGCAGCCCTTGGGGGGAACAACCCTACAATGAGCAGTTCTTC
CASSPWGEQPYNEQFF
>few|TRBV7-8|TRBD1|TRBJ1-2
TGTGCCAGCAGCTTGACACCGGGACAGGGTTTTGGCTACACCTTC
CASSLTPGQGFGYTF
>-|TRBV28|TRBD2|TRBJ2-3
TGTGCCAGCAGTTGGCCTAGCGGGGGGACAGATACGCAGTATTTT
CASSWPSGGTDTQYF
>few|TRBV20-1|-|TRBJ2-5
TGCAGTGCTAGGGGGATCCCAGCAGAGACCCAGTACTTC
CSARGIPAETQYF
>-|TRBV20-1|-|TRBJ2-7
TGCAGTGCCCGACAGAACTCCTACGAGCAGTACTTC
CSARQNSYEQYF
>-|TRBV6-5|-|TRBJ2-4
TGTGCCAGCAGGTCCACGACGGTAGCCAAAAACATTCAGTACTTC
CASRSTTVAKNIQYF
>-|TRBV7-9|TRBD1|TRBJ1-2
TGTGCCAGCAGCACCCGACAGGGGGCTTATGGCTACACCTTC
CASSTRQGAYGYTF
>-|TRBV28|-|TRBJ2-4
TGTGCCAGCAGACCAGGGACCAAAAACATTCAGTACTTC
CASRPGTKNIQYF
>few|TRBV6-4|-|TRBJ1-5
TGTGCCAGCAGCCACATCCATATCTGGGGGGGGGGAAGGCAGCCCCAGCATTTT
CASSHIHIWGGGRQPQHF
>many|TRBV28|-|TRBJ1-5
TGTGCCAGCAGAAACTCAAATCAGCCCCAGCATTTT
CASRNSNQPQHF
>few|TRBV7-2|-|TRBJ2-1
TGTGCCAGCTCCTCCGGGGGTAGGCCCAATGAGCAGTTCTTC
CASSSGGRPNEQFF
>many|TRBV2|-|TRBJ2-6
TGTGCCAGCAGTGGAGAGGGTTGGGGGGCCAACGTCCTGACTTTC
CASSGEGWGANVLTF
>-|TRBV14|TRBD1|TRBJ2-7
TGTGCCAGCAGCCGCATCACCCCGGGACAGGAGGGCGAGCAGTACTTC
CASSRITPGQEGEQYF
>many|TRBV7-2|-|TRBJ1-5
TGTGCCAGCAGCTTACAGAAGGGTTCCAATCAGCCCCAGCATTTT
CASSLQKGSNQPQHF
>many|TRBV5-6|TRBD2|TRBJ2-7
TGTGCCAGCAGCTTGCAGCGGGAGGGCCCGTGGGAGCAGTACTTC
CASSLQREGPWEQYF
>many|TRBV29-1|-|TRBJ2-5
TGCAGCGTCCCGGCCCCTCAAAAGCAGACCCAGTACTTC
CSVPAPQKQTQYF
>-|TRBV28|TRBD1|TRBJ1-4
TGTGCCAGCAGTTTTGCCGGGACAGGAAATGAAAAACTGTTTTTT
CASSFAGTGNEKLFF
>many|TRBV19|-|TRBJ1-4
TGTGCCAGTAAGGAGGAAGGCGGACCCCGAGGAAAACTGTTTTTT
CASKEEGGPRGKLFF
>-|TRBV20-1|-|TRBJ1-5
TGCAGTGCTAGCACGGGGAGCAATCAGCCCCAGCATTTT
CSASTGSNQPQHF
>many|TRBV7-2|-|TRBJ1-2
TGTGCCAGCAGCTTAGGCAGGGAATCCTATGGCTACACCTTC
CASSLGRESYGYTF
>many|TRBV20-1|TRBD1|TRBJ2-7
TGCAGTGCCACAGACAGGGGGGAGCAGTACTTC
CSATDRGEQYF
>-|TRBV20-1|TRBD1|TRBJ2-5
TGCAGTGCCCCGGGACAGCTCCAAGAGACCCAGTACTTC
CSAPGQLQETQYF
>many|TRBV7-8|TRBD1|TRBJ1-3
TGTGCCAGCAGCCCCTCGGGGACAGGGAGAAACACCATATATTTT
CASSPSGTGRNTIYF
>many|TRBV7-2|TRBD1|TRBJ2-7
TGTGCCAGCAGCTCCCGACAGGGGTGGGAGCAGTACTTC
CASSSRQGWEQYF
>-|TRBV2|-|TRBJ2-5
TGTGCCAGCAGTGCTGGGTGGAGGCAAGAGACCCAGTACTTC
CASSAGWRQETQYF
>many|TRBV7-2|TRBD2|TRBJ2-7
TGTGCCAGCAGCTGGGGGGGCCGAGCGGGAGGGCGGTACGAGCAGTACTTC
CASSWGGRAGGRYEQYF
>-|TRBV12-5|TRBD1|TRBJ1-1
TGTGCTAGTGCCGACCTAGCCTGGGGACAGGGGCGGAACACTGAAGCTTTCTTT
CASADLAWGQGRNTEAFF